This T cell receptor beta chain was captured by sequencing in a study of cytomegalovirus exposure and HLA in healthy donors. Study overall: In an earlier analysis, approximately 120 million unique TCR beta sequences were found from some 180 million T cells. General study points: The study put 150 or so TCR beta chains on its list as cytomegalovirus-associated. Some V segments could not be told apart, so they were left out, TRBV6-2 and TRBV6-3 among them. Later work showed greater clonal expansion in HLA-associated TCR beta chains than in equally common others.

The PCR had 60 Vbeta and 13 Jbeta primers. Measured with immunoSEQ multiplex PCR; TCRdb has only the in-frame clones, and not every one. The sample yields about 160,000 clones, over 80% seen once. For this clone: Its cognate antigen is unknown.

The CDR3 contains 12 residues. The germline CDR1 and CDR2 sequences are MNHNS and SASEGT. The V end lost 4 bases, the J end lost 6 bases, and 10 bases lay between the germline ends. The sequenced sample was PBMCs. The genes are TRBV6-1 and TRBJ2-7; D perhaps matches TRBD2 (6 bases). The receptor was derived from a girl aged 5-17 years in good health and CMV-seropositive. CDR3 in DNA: TGTGCCAGCAGTGGGGACTCTCCCGAGCAGTACTTC. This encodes CASSGDSPEQYF.